The present T cell receptor (beta chain) was sequenced within a study of blood T cell repertoires in COVID-19. This table comes from immunoSEQ multiplex PCR, and its TCRdb copy is limited to in-frame clones, with some not included. The sample lists around 200,000 clones, around 83% occurring once. The specimen sequenced was PBMCs or T cells enriched from blood (not recorded which). The receptor was isolated from a middle-aged man who had recovered from COVID-19.

DNA for the CDR3: TGTGCCAGCGGGGGGTTGACGACTACCTACACCGGGGAGCTGTTTTTT. Translating it yields CASGGLTTTYTGELFF. The chain uses TRBV2 and TRBJ2-2; D may be TRBD2 (6 bases). The CDR3 loop spans 16 amino acids. The germline CDR1 and CDR2 sequences are SNHLY and FYNNEI. Between the trimmed V and J ends, which lost 8 bases and 3 bases, there was a span of 19 bases.